These 11 T cell receptor beta chains were all obtained from the same sample, sequenced in a study of shared clonotypes between healthy human individuals (dated by TCRdb to 2020 to 2021). The library was made by the immunoSEQ multiplex PCR assay. Here the immuneACCESS table is served through TCRdb, limited to in-frame sequences with V and J called. Missing clones are a known gap in these copies; in checked studies unresolved V genes cover under half, and the rest lacks a known reason. The sample records roughly 1,500,000 clones, about 98% of which are singletons. Less than 0.55% of the sample belongs to the ten largest clones. Sequences were obtained from naive CD4+ T cells sorted from blood. What this sample's cell subset or site label stands for: CD45RA+ positively selected. These receptors were obtained from a man younger than 40 in good health.

This clone was detected once. Other nucleotide sequences in the sample specify the same CDR3. DNA of the CDR3: TGCGCCAGCAGCCAAGATGTTAGCACAGATACGCAGTATTTT. Its translation: CASSQDVSTDTQYF. The chain combines TRBV4-3 with TRBJ2-3; D remains ambiguous. CDR1 is LGHNA and CDR2 is YSLEER in the germline V gene. The CDR3 runs to 14 residues. The ends were cut back, 0 bases at V and 0 bases at J, with 4 bases in the middle.

The J gene is TRBJ2-1, the V gene TRBV5-5; D is unclear. This CDR3 has 15 amino acids. Trimming took off 0 bases at V and 6 bases at J, with 13 bases between the two ends. The germline gives CDR1 SGHKS, CDR2 YYEKEE (reference sequence). This CDR3 is CASSLEPRSINEQFF. For the CDR3, the DNA is TGTGCCAGCAGCTTGGAGCCTAGAAGTATCAATGAGCAGTTCTTC.

The V gene is TRBV6-5, the J gene TRBJ2-2; D unresolved. Trimming took 5 bases from V and 5 from J, leaving 12 bases between them. The germline CDR1 and CDR2 sequences are MNHEY and SVGAGI. The CDR3 is 14 amino acids. The CDR3 DNA reads TGTGCCAGCAGTACATCTAGGAGTACCGGGGAGCTGTTTTTT. The encoded protein is CASSTSRSTGELFF.

J is TRBJ2-7 and V is TRBV7-2; no clear D. Germline-derived CDR1 and CDR2 are SGHTA and FQGNSA. This CDR3 comprises 11 residues. With 4 bases removed from V and 9 bases from J, the gap between germline ends came to 10 bases. The CDR3: CASSSSTVQYF. The CDR3 nucleotides are TGTGCCAGCAGCTCCTCTACGGTGCAGTACTTC.

The rearrangement joins TRBV12-5 to TRBJ2-3, with TRBD2 matching 7 bases. This CDR3 contains 14 residues. J gave up 2 bases and V 5 bases, and 4 bases lay outside the gene matches. Per the germline V gene, CDR1 is LGHNT and CDR2 is FRNRAP. Here the CDR3 DNA reads TGTGCTAGTGGTAAGGGACTATTCACAGATACGCAGTATTTT. This codes for CASGKGLFTDTQYF.

The chain recombines TRBV20-1 with TRBJ1-2; no reliable D call. The CDR3 length is 10 residues. Looked up from germline, CDR1 is DFQATT and CDR2 is SNEGSKA (reference sequence). V was clipped by 6 bases and J by 11 bases, with 13 bases between them. CDR3: CSAVREKYTF. The DNA of the CDR3 is TGCAGTGCGGTTAGGGAAAAGTACACCTTC.

V gene TRBV4-2 combines with J gene TRBJ1-5; D not resolved. This CDR3 is built from 13 residues. Germline V gene sequence: CDR1 LGHNA, CDR2 YNFKEQ. Trimming took off 3 bases at V and 2 bases at J, with 5 bases between the two ends. CDR3 DNA: TGTGCCAGCAGCCATCTAGGCAATCAGCCCCAGCATTTT. Residues: CASSHLGNQPQHF.

This clone has a single count. The chain is built from TRBV5-5 and TRBJ1-2, with D perhaps TRBD1 (5 bases). The ends were cut back, 4 bases at V and 7 bases at J, with 14 bases in the middle. Looked up from germline, CDR1 is SGHKS and CDR2 is YYEKEE (reference sequence). The CDR3 has 13 residues. In DNA form, the CDR3 reads TGTGCCAGCAGCACTGGGACGTTAGCTGGCTACACCTTC. The encoded protein is CASSTGTLAGYTF.

The chain joins TRBV30 to TRBJ2-6; tentatively, D is TRBD1 or TRBD2 (5 bases each). Deletions cut 7 bases from V and 2 bases from J, with 12 bases between. CDR3 length: 14 residues. Germline CDR1 and CDR2: GTSNPN and SVGIG (reference sequence). The CDR3 bases are TGTGCCTCCTATGTGGGGGCTGGGGCCAACGTCCTGACTTTC. Residues: CASYVGAGANVLTF.

V and J are TRBV7-3 and TRBJ2-1; 8 bases align to TRBD2. In germline, CDR1 is SGHTA, CDR2 FQGTGA. The CDR3 spans 15 residues. Germline trimming cut 5 bases from V and 3 bases from J; bases unmatched to any gene: 6. The CDR3 DNA is TGTGCCAGCAGCCCGAGCGGGAGAAACTACAATGAGCAGTTCTTC. This codes for CASSPSGRNYNEQFF.

This sequence joins TRBV9 and TRBJ2-1, with D perhaps assigned TRBD1 or TRBD2 (5 bases each). Germline V gives CDR1 SGDLS, CDR2 YYNGEE. With 0 bases removed from V and 5 bases from J, the gap between germline ends came to 12 bases. The CDR3 runs to 15 residues. The CDR3 loop is CASSVGGDGHNEQFF. The CDR3 nucleotides read TGTGCCAGCAGCGTAGGAGGGGATGGACACAATGAGCAGTTCTTC.